A single sample gave rise to the 17 T cell receptor beta chains below, sequenced in a study of T cell repertoires in cytomegalovirus infection. Their antigen targets remain unknown. TCRdb reanalysed the reads using MiXCR and keeps one entry per CDR3 protein. The table records approximately 25,000 distinct CDR3 sequences, around a fifth of them present only once. Sample: CD8+ T cells from cultured PBMCs, taken from culture after CMV antigen stimulation. Receptors originate from a human donor in good health (CMV status not recorded). Some clones in this sample may be carry-over from other donors' samples.

This clonotype was seen a handful of times. The chain employs TRBV6-5 and TRBJ2-3; tentatively, D is TRBD1 (5 bases). Trimming cost V 0 bases and J 1 base, with 8 bases left between them. Germline lookup yields CDR1 MNHEY and CDR2 SVGAGI. The CDR3 contains 15 residues. Written as DNA, the CDR3 is TGTGCCAGCAGTTACTCGATAGGGGGCACAGATACGCAGTATTTT. Protein sequence: CASSYSIGGTDTQYF.

CDR3 loop: CASTERGYNEQFF. CDR3 sequence (DNA): TGTGCCAGTACCGAGCGGGGGTACAATGAGCAGTTCTTC. The chain couples TRBV19 to TRBJ2-1, with TRBD2 matching over 8 bases. Germline-derived CDR1 and CDR2 are LNHDA and SQIVND (reference sequence). V lost 7 bases and J lost 4; bases outside the gene matches: 3. The CDR3 consists of 13 residues.

This clonotype was observed a handful of times. This rearrangement joins TRBV27 to TRBJ2-2; D gene uncertain. The CDR3 spans 13 residues. Germline V CDR1 and CDR2: MNHEY, SMNVEV (reference sequence). V was shortened by 7 bases and J by 1 base, with 7 bases between the two germline ends. This CDR3 reads CASTRRNTGELFF. The CDR3 nucleotides read TGTGCCAGCACCCGTAGGAACACCGGGGAGCTGTTTTTT.

This clonotype has just a few counts. The rearrangement links TRBV7-6 to TRBJ2-3; 8 nucleotides align to TRBD2. The length of the CDR3 is 16 residues. CDR1 and CDR2 from the germline V gene are SGHVS and FNYEAQ. After removal of 0 bases from V and 1 base from J, the junction contained 3 bases not matched to a gene. CDR3 residues: CASSLAAAGGTDTQYF. The CDR3 DNA reads as TGTGCCAGCAGCTTAGCCGCAGCGGGAGGCACAGATACGCAGTATTTT.

V and J are TRBV7-2 and TRBJ2-7; 7 bases fit TRBD1. Germline V gene lookup returns CDR1 SGHTA and CDR2 FQGNSA. The CDR3 totals 15 residues. The trim removed 3 bases at V and 3 bases at J, leaving 8 bases unmatched. Here the CDR3 reads CASSFPGTASYEQYF. The CDR3 DNA reads TGTGCCAGCAGCTTCCCCGGGACAGCGAGCTACGAGCAGTACTTC.

The V and J genes are TRBV6-2 or TRBV6-3 and TRBJ2-5, with D possibly matching TRBD2 (6 bases). V lost 5 bases and J lost 2, with 12 bases in between. In germline, CDR1 is MNHEY, CDR2 SVGEGT. CDR3 length: 14 amino acids. CDR3 amino acids: CASSPSVEQETQYF. The CDR3 coding sequence is TGTGCCAGCAGTCCTAGCGTGGAGCAAGAGACCCAGTACTTC.

Written as DNA, the CDR3 is TGTGCCAGCACCACCTCCATCTCATGGCAGCACGAGCAGTACTTC. Translated: CASTTSISWQHEQYF. V and J are TRBV6-1 and TRBJ2-7; D remains unclear. The V and J ends lost 7 bases and 5 bases respectively, with 21 bases between them. CDR1 and CDR2 from the germline V gene are MNHNS and SASEGT. This CDR3 has 15 amino acids.

V gene TRBV7-6 combines with J gene TRBJ2-5; D is unresolved. The CDR3 sequence is 16 residues long. Trimming cost V 1 base and J 1 base, with 13 bases left between them. CDR1 SGHVS and CDR2 FNYEAQ come from the germline V gene. CDR3 sequence (DNA): TGTGCCAGCAGCTTAGGGGTAACGGGCCTCCAAGAGACCCAGTACTTC. Translation gives CASSLGVTGLQETQYF.

The chain links TRBV7-6 to TRBJ2-1; the match to TRBD1 covers 10 bases. In germline, CDR1 is SGHVS, CDR2 FNYEAQ. The CDR3 contains 15 residues. V was pared by 4 bases and J by 7 bases, with 7 bases of the junction left unmatched. In DNA form, the CDR3 reads TGTGCCAGCAGCTCCCCGGGACAGGGGTGGAATGAGCAGTTCTTC. Its translation: CASSSPGQGWNEQFF.

This clonotype was seen at least ten times. The rearrangement joins TRBV7-2 to TRBJ2-1; 9 bases match TRBD1. This CDR3 region has 11 residues. Germline CDR1 SGHTA, CDR2 FQGNSA. V shed 6 bases and J 12 bases; nucleotides not matched to a gene: 3. Here the CDR3 DNA reads TGTGCCAGCAGGCAGGACAGGGGGCAGTTCTTC. Amino acid sequence: CASRQDRGQFF. Full variable domain (remainder filled in from reference TRBV7-2 and TRBJ2-1): GAGVSQSPSNKVTEKGKDVELRCDPISGHTALYWYRQSLGQGLEFLIYFQGNSAPDKSGLPSDRFSAERTGGSVSTLTIQRTQQEDSAVYLCASRQDRGQFFGPGTRLTVL.

This clonotype was seen only a few times. This chain uses TRBV6-2 or TRBV6-3 with TRBJ1-1, with a weak D call TRBD1 (5 bases). Germline V lookup: CDR1 MNHEY, CDR2 SVGEGT. With 6 bases removed from V and 4 bases from J, the gap between germline ends came to 21 bases. The CDR3 covers 16 residues. The CDR3 reads CASSGFHGQLRTEAFF. The CDR3 DNA reads as TGTGCCAGCAGCGGATTCCACGGACAACTGCGCACTGAAGCTTTCTTT.

There are a few counts of this clonotype. The V and J genes are TRBV2 and TRBJ2-2; D is unresolved. Trimming took off 5 bases at V and 1 base at J, with 14 bases between the two ends. The CDR3 has 16 amino acids. Per the germline V gene, CDR1 is SNHLY and CDR2 is FYNNEI. The CDR3 region is CASSSPTLRNTGELFF. The CDR3, as DNA: TGTGCCAGCAGTTCCCCCACCCTCAGGAACACCGGGGAGCTGTTTTTT. The whole variable domain, remainder taken from reference TRBV2 and TRBJ2-2, is EPEVTQTPSHQVTQMGQEVILRCVPISNHLYFYWYRQILGQKVEFLVSFYNNEISEKSEIFDDQFSVERPDGSNFTLKIRSTKLEDSAMYFCASSSPTLRNTGELFFGEGSRLTVL.

CDR3 DNA: TGTGCCAGCAGCCTACAGGGCCGTGGAACTGAAGCTTTCTTT. Its protein product is CASSLQGRGTEAFF. The chain couples TRBV7-2 to TRBJ1-1, with a possible D match to TRBD1 (6 bases). Trimming removed 5 bases at V and 5 bases at J, with 15 bases between. The CDR3 extends over 14 amino acids. Germline V gene sequence: CDR1 SGHTA, CDR2 FQGNSA. Filled out from reference TRBV7-2 and TRBJ1-1, the complete variable domain reads GAGVSQSPSNKVTEKGKDVELRCDPISGHTALYWYRQSLGQGLEFLIYFQGNSAPDKSGLPSDRFSAERTGGSVSTLTIQRTQQEDSAVYLCASSLQGRGTEAFFGQGTRLTVV.

A few counts support this clonotype. The rearrangement links TRBV7-2 to TRBJ2-2; 10 positions match TRBD2. In germline, CDR1 is SGHTA, CDR2 FQGNSA. The CDR3 sequence is 17 residues long. The V and J ends lost 4 bases and 3 bases, in that order; junction bases with no gene match: 8. The CDR3 loop is CASSSAISGRYTGELFF. The CDR3 DNA reads TGTGCCAGCAGCTCCGCCATTAGCGGGAGGTACACCGGGGAGCTGTTTTTT.

The rearrangement uses TRBV25-1 and TRBJ2-5; no definite D call. The germline V gene has CDR1 MGHDK and CDR2 SYGVNS. CDR3 size: 15 residues. V was pared by 3 bases and J by 0 bases, with 11 bases between. CDR3 in amino acids: CASSDRGMYQETQYF. The DNA of the CDR3 is TGTGCCAGCAGTGATCGTGGGATGTACCAAGAGACCCAGTACTTC.

This clonotype showed up just a few times. V usage is TRBV11-2 and J usage is TRBJ1-1; D is uncertain. Germline CDR1 reads SGHAT; CDR2 reads FQNNGV. The CDR3 has 14 residues. Trimming stripped 3 bases from V and 3 bases from J, with 11 bases between. DNA of the CDR3: TGTGCCAGCAGCTTCATCATAGGAGACACTGAAGCTTTCTTT. Its protein is CASSFIIGDTEAFF.

V gene TRBV7-6 combines with J gene TRBJ2-1; TRBD2 aligns across 10 bases. The V and J ends lost 5 bases and 5 bases, in that order; junction bases with no gene match: 9. The V gene's germline CDR1 is SGHVS and CDR2 FNYEAQ. This CDR3 has 16 residues. CDR3 loop: CASSPRTSGVNNEQFF. Here the CDR3 DNA reads TGTGCCAGCAGCCCCCGGACTAGCGGAGTGAACAATGAGCAGTTCTTC.